These 31 T cell receptor beta chains came from one sample sequenced in a study of radiation and T cells in renal cell carcinoma. Treatment in this sample: 15 Gy SBRT to primary tumor, nephrectomy 4 weeks later. TCRdb's table, derived via immunoSEQ multiplex PCR, lists solely in-frame clones and lacks some. The table lists about 15,000 clones, 50% to 75% of them singletons, with roughly 29% in the top ten. Here the sequenced sample was tumor tissue, taken from a patient whose treatment included radiotherapy and nephrectomy. Receptors originate from a woman between 65 and 79 years old with renal cell carcinoma.

V and J are TRBV7-8 and TRBJ1-1; tentatively, D is TRBD1 (6 bases). The CDR3 covers 16 residues. Trimming took 6 bases from V and 3 from J, leaving 20 bases between them. Germline values: CDR1 SGHVS, CDR2 FQNEAQ. Written as DNA, the CDR3 is TGTGCCAGCAGGGATGACATCTGGGGGGCCCACACTGAAGCTTTCTTT. Encoded protein: CASRDDIWGAHTEAFF.

V and J are TRBV7-9 and TRBJ1-1, with unresolved D. The CDR3 is 12 amino acids. Trimming cost V 3 bases and J 7 bases, with 9 bases left between them. CDR1 is SEHNR and CDR2 is FQNEAQ in the germline V gene (reference sequence). As DNA, the CDR3 is TGTGCCAGCAGCTTGGCCGACGGTGAAGCTTTCTTT. Encoded protein: CASSLADGEAFF.

The V and J genes are TRBV11-2 and TRBJ2-5; a possible D gene is TRBD1 (6 bases). There are 14 residues in the CDR3. The germline V and J ends were trimmed by 7 bases and 1 base, with 13 bases remaining between them. Germline CDR1 is SGHAT and CDR2 is FQNNGV. The DNA of the CDR3 is TGTGCCAGCACCTCAGGGGCAGTCCAAGAGACCCAGTACTTC. Translating gives CASTSGAVQETQYF.

As regards this clone: It differs at one base from a far larger clone, so likely a read error. In nucleotides, the CDR3 is TGCGCCAGCAGCTATGGACTAGCGGGTGTTGTAGATACGCAGTATTTT. Translated, it gives CASSYGLAGVVDTQYF. This chain connects TRBV5-1 to TRBJ2-3; TRBD2 matches at 11 bases. The CDR3 sequence is 16 residues long. Trimming took 3 bases from V and 5 from J; bases not matched to a gene: 8. Germline V CDR1 and CDR2: SGHRS, YFSETQ.

The gene calls are TRBV18 and TRBJ1-4, with 10 bases fitting TRBD1. Per the germline V gene, CDR1 is KGHSH and CDR2 is LQKENI. Trimming took 4 bases from V and 0 from J; bases not matched to a gene: 8. CDR3 size: 18 residues. The CDR3 DNA reads as TGTGCCAGCTCACTCAGACAGGGGGCATCTTCAACTAATGAAAAACTGTTTTTT. The encoded protein is CASSLRQGASSTNEKLFF.

This clone was detected a few times. The chain combines TRBV5-5 with TRBJ2-7, with D possibly matching TRBD2 (5 bases). Germline values: CDR1 SGHKS, CDR2 YYEKEE (reference sequence). V lost 0 bases and J lost 3, with 16 bases in between. The CDR3 extends over 16 amino acids. DNA for the CDR3: TGTGCCAGCAGCTTGGTGAGGACTGTAGTGTACTACGAGCAGTACTTC. This encodes CASSLVRTVVYYEQYF.

J is TRBJ2-6 and V is TRBV5-1; maybe TRBD2 (5 bases). The germline V gene has CDR1 SGHRS and CDR2 YFSETQ. The V gene lost 6 bases and the J gene lost 0 bases, with 10 bases spanning the gap. There are 15 residues in the CDR3. Here the CDR3 reads CASNTGSSGANVLTF. DNA of the CDR3: TGCGCCAGCAATACGGGGAGCTCTGGGGCCAACGTCCTGACTTTC.

The chain carries TRBV6-1 and TRBJ1-3, with D possibly being TRBD1 (5 bases). CDR1 is MNHNS, CDR2 SASEGT, per germline. CDR3 length: 15 residues. The V end was cut by 2 bases, the J end by 6 bases, with 14 bases between. CDR3 DNA sequence: TGTGCCAGCAGTGAAAGTCGGGCGGACACAAACACCATATATTTT. Amino acid sequence: CASSESRADTNTIYF.

The chain joins TRBV5-5 to TRBJ2-7, with D hard to call. Germline V CDR1 and CDR2: SGHKS, YYEKEE (reference sequence). CDR3 size: 13 residues. V gave up 0 bases and J gave up 3 bases, with 7 bases separating them. The CDR3 DNA sequence: TGTGCCAGCAGCTTGGAACAGTACTACGAGCAGTACTTC. Amino acid sequence: CASSLEQYYEQYF.

V is TRBV19 and J is TRBJ2-7; maybe TRBD1 (6 bases). The ends were cut back, 3 bases at V and 4 bases at J, with 13 bases in the middle. This CDR3 region has 14 residues. The germline gives CDR1 LNHDA, CDR2 SQIVND (reference sequence). In DNA form, the CDR3 reads TGTGCCAGTAGTATGGACAGATCAAGATACGAGCAGTACTTC. Translation: CASSMDRSRYEQYF.

This clone has a handful of counts. The chain combines TRBV11-2 with TRBJ2-7, with D possibly being TRBD2 (5 bases). Germline V CDR1 and CDR2: SGHAT, FQNNGV. The length of the CDR3 is 13 residues. V lost 0 bases and J lost 5, with 8 bases in between. The CDR3 region has the DNA TGTGCCAGCAGCTTAGATATGAGGGACGAGCAGTACTTC. Its protein product is CASSLDMRDEQYF.

This rearrangement joins TRBV29-1 to TRBJ2-1, with 11 positions matching TRBD2. This CDR3 is 15 amino acids long. Germline loops: CDR1 SQVTM, CDR2 ANQGSEA. V lost 3 bases to trimming and J lost 4 bases; unmatched junction nucleotides: 5. CDR3 nucleotides: TGCAGCGTTGATGACACTAGCGGGAGTTACAATGAGCAGTTCTTC. It translates to CSVDDTSGSYNEQFF.

The chain joins TRBV7-2 to TRBJ1-2; no firm D call. The CDR3 is made up of 14 amino acids. Trimming shortened V by 1 base and J by 0 bases, and 6 bases separated the two germline ends. Looked up from germline, CDR1 is SGHTA and CDR2 is FQGNSA. CDR3 amino acids: CASSLVEANYGYTF. The CDR3 DNA is TGTGCCAGCAGCTTAGTGGAAGCTAACTATGGCTACACCTTC.

The rearrangement uses TRBV7-6 and TRBJ1-1; no clear D gene. CDR3 size: 14 residues. Germline CDR1 reads SGHVS; CDR2 reads FNYEAQ. Trimming cost V 7 bases and J 2 bases, with 14 bases left between them. In nucleotides, the CDR3 is TGTGCCAGCACCTCTCGGAGGGCAAACACTGAAGCTTTCTTT. Protein product: CASTSRRANTEAFF.

This chain joins TRBV10-1 and TRBJ2-4; 7 nucleotides match TRBD2. Looked up from germline, CDR1 is WNHNN and CDR2 is SYGVQD (reference sequence). The CDR3 runs to 21 residues. J gave up 0 bases and V 5 bases, and 22 bases lay outside the gene matches. The CDR3 region is CASSKRMPQGRVVLAKNIQYF. The CDR3 DNA follows: TGCGCCAGCAGTAAACGGATGCCACAAGGGAGGGTTGTGCTAGCCAAAAACATTCAGTACTTC.

This clone was detected once. A far larger clone is off by one base, so a read error is likely. The rearrangement joins TRBV10-1 to TRBJ1-6; 7 positions agree with TRBD1. V dropped 5 bases and J dropped 2; count of bases not matched to a gene: 6. Germline V gives CDR1 WNHNN, CDR2 SYGVQD (reference sequence). This CDR3 is 16 amino acids long. Here the CDR3 DNA reads TGCGCCAGCAGTCGGGACAGTCCGACCTATAATTCACCCCTCCACTTT. Its translation is CASSRDSPTYNSPLHF.

This clone is medium-sized within its sample. The CDR3 bases are TGTGCCAGCAGCTCCACCCTGGGGGGAACCTACGAGCAGTACTTC. This codes for CASSSTLGGTYEQYF. The chain joins TRBV7-6 to TRBJ2-7, with a possible D match to TRBD2 (6 bases). V was clipped by 4 bases and J by 2 bases, with 15 bases between them. Germline V gives CDR1 SGHVS, CDR2 FNYEAQ. The CDR3 spans 15 residues.

The chain uses TRBV19 and TRBJ1-1; perhaps TRBD1 as D (5 bases). V lost 5 bases and J lost 1, with 8 bases in between. The length of the CDR3 is 13 residues. Germline V CDR1 and CDR2: LNHDA, SQIVND (reference sequence). CDR3: CASSPGPNTEAFF. CDR3 DNA: TGTGCCAGTAGTCCGGGACCGAACACTGAAGCTTTCTTT.

The rearrangement links TRBV27 to TRBJ1-1; D not resolved. V lost 5 bases and J lost 5, with 15 bases in between. Germline V lookup: CDR1 MNHEY, CDR2 SMNVEV (reference sequence). The CDR3 is made up of 14 amino acids. DNA for the CDR3: TGTGCCAGCAGTCCATCGGGCCTCGGGACTGAAGCTTTCTTT. Translated, it gives CASSPSGLGTEAFF.

The chain joins TRBV13 to TRBJ2-6; possibly TRBD1 or TRBD2 for D (6 bases each). The germline V and J ends were trimmed by 5 bases and 0 bases, with 14 bases remaining between them. Germline V gene lookup returns CDR1 PRHDT and CDR2 FYEKMQ (reference sequence). The CDR3 consists of 17 residues. The CDR3 spells CASSPDRTNSGANVLTF. The DNA for the CDR3 is TGTGCCAGCAGCCCAGACAGGACTAACTCTGGGGCCAACGTCCTGACTTTC.

This clone was observed a few times. This chain links TRBV2 with TRBJ2-7; D is ambiguous. Germline V gene lookup returns CDR1 SNHLY and CDR2 FYNNEI. The CDR3 runs to 11 residues. V lost 7 bases and J lost 3, with 7 bases in between. The CDR3, as DNA: TGTGCCAGCACCGGGCGCTACGAGCAGTACTTC. Its protein product is CASTGRYEQYF.

The chain combines TRBV6-1 with TRBJ1-5; 9 nucleotides line up with TRBD1. Trimming at V came to 6 bases and at J to 6 bases, leaving 9 bases not matched to a gene. CDR1 MNHNS and CDR2 SASEGT come from the germline V gene. CDR3 length: 15 residues. This chain's CDR3 is CASSGGQGGSQPQHF. CDR3 DNA sequence: TGTGCCAGCAGCGGGGGACAGGGAGGGAGTCAGCCCCAGCATTTT.

V usage is TRBV5-1 and J usage is TRBJ2-3, with no clear D. Germline CDR1 and CDR2: SGHRS and YFSETQ. V dropped 3 bases and J dropped 6 bases, with 11 bases sitting between them. The CDR3 is 13 residues long. CDR3 DNA sequence: TGCGCCAGCAGCTCTGCGTGGGATGATACGCAGTATTTT. It codes for CASSSAWDDTQYF.

The chain carries TRBV27 and TRBJ1-5, with 11 bases matching TRBD1. Trimming at V came to 4 bases and at J to 6 bases, leaving 2 bases not matched to a gene. From germline, CDR1 is MNHEY and CDR2 SMNVEV (reference sequence). The CDR3 extends over 14 amino acids. CDR3 in DNA: TGTGCCAGCAGTTCGGACAGGGGGCGTCAGCCCCAGCATTTT. Translated, it gives CASSSDRGRQPQHF.

This sequence joins TRBV10-3 and TRBJ2-1; TRBD1 might be the D (6 bases). V lost 0 bases to trimming and J lost 6 bases, with 12 bases between them. Germline V lookup: CDR1 ENHRY, CDR2 SYGVKD. This CDR3 comprises 15 residues. The CDR3 loop reads CAISESSGGSNEQFF. Here the CDR3 DNA reads TGTGCCATCAGTGAGTCAAGTGGGGGCAGCAATGAGCAGTTCTTC.

This clone came up a few times. This chain joins TRBV10-3 and TRBJ2-2; 10 nucleotides align to TRBD1. CDR1 is ENHRY and CDR2 is SYGVKD in the germline V gene. The CDR3 is 15 residues long. V dropped 6 bases and J dropped 0; count of bases not matched to a gene: 1. The chain's CDR3 is CAIRGQGANTGELFF. For the CDR3, the DNA is TGTGCCATCAGAGGACAGGGGGCGAACACCGGGGAGCTGTTTTTT.

This clone was seen many times. The CDR3 DNA reads as TGCGCCAGCAGCCTGGGACAGGGGCGTGAAGCTTTCTTT. Encoded protein: CASSLGQGREAFF. V usage is TRBV5-1 and J usage is TRBJ1-1; 10 bases line up with TRBD1. Germline V gives CDR1 SGHRS, CDR2 YFSETQ. The CDR3 consists of 13 residues. J gave up 7 bases and V 4 bases, and 4 bases lay outside the gene matches.

The chain joins TRBV27 to TRBJ1-6; no firm D call. Germline CDR1 MNHEY, CDR2 SMNVEV (reference sequence). The CDR3 runs 14 residues. Trimming took off 8 bases at V and 7 bases at J, with 15 bases between the two ends. For the CDR3, the DNA is TGTGCCAGCCCCGAAACCGCCGGCAATTCACCCCTCCACTTT. It encodes CASPETAGNSPLHF.

This clone has more than one count but fewer than ten. The sample carries other DNA sequences with the same CDR3. The chain employs TRBV6-5 and TRBJ1-1, with no clear D. Looked up from germline, CDR1 is MNHEY and CDR2 is SVGAGI. V lost 2 bases and J lost 4, with 8 bases in between. This CDR3 spans 13 amino acids. CDR3: CASSYRTGTEAFF. The CDR3 DNA is TGTGCCAGCAGTTACCGTACCGGCACTGAAGCTTTCTTT.

This clone was recorded a few times. The chain couples TRBV5-6 to TRBJ1-2; D remains unclear. From germline, CDR1 is SGHDT and CDR2 YYEEEE. Trimming cost V 3 bases and J 3 bases, with 6 bases left between them. This CDR3 is built from 12 residues. The CDR3 here is CASSSSDYGYTF. In nucleotides, the CDR3 is TGTGCCAGCAGCTCCTCGGACTATGGCTACACCTTC.

V is TRBV19 and J is TRBJ2-7, with 9 nucleotides matching TRBD1. Germline assignment: CDR1 LNHDA and CDR2 SQIVND (reference sequence). The V segment lost 4 bases and the J segment 5 bases; nucleotides outside the gene matches: 9. The CDR3 extends over 15 amino acids. CDR3 in amino acids: CASSSEGTGFHEQYF. CDR3 nucleotide sequence: TGTGCCAGTAGTAGCGAGGGGACAGGGTTCCACGAGCAGTACTTC.